This T cell receptor (beta chain) was recovered during a study of T cell repertoires in cytomegalovirus infection (dated by TCRdb to the late 2010s). Background for the entire study: Peptide stimulations targeted recently identified HLA-C-restricted CMV epitopes, whose presentation resists viral immunomodulation, together with well-studied HLA-B-restricted epitopes. Donor HLA type was relevant to the analysis, because carriage of CMV infection together with the matching HLA type was indicated by public TCR beta signatures. The research as a whole found: In both this cohort and an independent approximately 350-donor cohort, the cumulative frequency of public TCR beta family members distinguished carriers of CMV infection plus the relevant HLA type. In the ex vivo response, HLA-C-restricted CMV-specific TCR beta clonotypes were dominant, and in two of eight donors the single most frequent clonotype came from this HLA-C-restricted group.

TCRdb lists the instrument as Illumina HiSeq 1500. TCRdb handled the public reads itself, with Q25 trimming in fastp and clone calling in MiXCR, and kept productive beta chains. CDR3 protein sequences are deduplicated, and each keeps its most common genes and DNA. Here the sample has some 71,000 distinct CDR3 sequences; about 29% occur a single time. The top ten hold 59% of the sample. The germline V gene encodes CDR1 MNHNY and CDR2 SVGAGI (reference sequence). The trim is 2 bases for V and 1 base for J, with a gap of 11 bases between the germline ends. Measured from the cysteine to the phenylalanine, the CDR3 is 16 residues long. Of all the DNA, just the CDR3 is kept, 48 bases in frame from base 1. The sample's treatment or condition label is to be understood as: in vitro stimulation with specific CMV peptide epitopes to enrich CMV-specific T cells. In the case of this clonotype: Its antigen is currently not known. Base quality data are lacking; no much larger clone is found one base away.

This TCR derives from a human donor in good health (CMV status not recorded). Some clones in this sample may be carry-over from other donors' samples. The chain is assembled from TRBV6-6 and TRBJ2-2, with TRBD1 as a weak D call on 5 bases. The material sequenced was CD8+ T cells from cultured PBMCs, taken from culture after CMV antigen stimulation. The CDR3 region: CASSYEAGLNTGELFF. Here is the DNA: TGTGCCAGCAGTTACGAGGCAGGGCTGAACACCGGGGAGCTGTTTTTT.